These 2 T cell receptor beta chains share one sample of origin, sequenced in a study of T-cell memory formation after mild COVID-19. TCRdb reprocessed the 5' RACE reads with MiXCR, giving one entry per CDR3 protein. The profile shows 95,000 to 120,000 distinct CDR3 sequences, over 20% of them singletons. Sequenced material: PBMCs or a T cell subset sorted from them (not recorded which). The receptors shown here come from a man between 18 and 29 years old who had mild COVID-19 (a few samples of this study predate the infection). Cell type and time point are not known.

The rearrangement links TRBV27 to TRBJ1-2; no firm D call. Germline V CDR1 and CDR2: MNHEY, SMNVEV (reference sequence). The V end was cut by 5 bases, the J end by 1 base, with 11 bases between. The CDR3 length is 14 residues. DNA for the CDR3: TGTGCCAGCAGTCCTAACACCCTTAACTATGGCTACACCTTC. This translates into CASSPNTLNYGYTF.

In this sample, this clonotype turned up a few times. This chain joins TRBV7-6 and TRBJ2-5, with 8 nucleotides matching TRBD1. The ends lost 5 bases at V and 5 bases at J; junction bases unmatched: 7. The CDR3 runs to 14 residues. Germline lookup yields CDR1 SGHVS and CDR2 FNYEAQ. The CDR3 coding sequence is TGTGCCAGCAGCCTCGACAGGGGCCAGGAGACCCAGTACTTC. It yields the protein CASSLDRGQETQYF.